The clone carrying this T cell receptor beta chain came up many times. The antigen is unknown. Full-length variable regions came from constant-region reverse primers plus semi-nested Nested Universal Primer A PCR. A single record per CDR3 protein comes from TCRdb applying MiXCR to the 5' RACE reads. The table has roughly 9,900 distinct CDR3 sequences, roughly 17% seen once; the top ten hold about 4.1%. The sorted Tregs were CD4+CD25+CD127-/low cells. Overall study findings and caveats: The TCR gene usage of tumor memory CD4+ T cells clustered together with blood and lymph node memory CD4+ cells and with lymph node naive CD4+ cells. Whole repertoires were not studied in the larger cohort, only one V-J beta rearrangement. Tumor Treg TCRs overlapped most with tumor naive CD4+ cells.

The sample was Tregs sorted from a lymph node. The receptor's source is a female donor with breast cancer.

The CDR3 DNA reads TGTGCCAGCAGTCCCCGTAGCCTTCCGTGGAGCCCGAGGCAGCCCCAGCATTTT. Its translation: CASSPRSLPWSPRQPQHF. V is TRBV6-1 and J is TRBJ1-5; D call uncertain. The germline CDR1 and CDR2 sequences are MNHNS and SASEGT. CDR3 length equals 18 residues. V was trimmed by 5 bases and J by 7 bases, leaving 27 bases between them.